The 30 T cell receptor beta chains given below trace back to one sample, sequenced in a study of T cell repertoires in cytomegalovirus infection. The antigens these receptors bind are not known. MiXCR, run by TCRdb on the reads, gives a single entry per CDR3 protein. The data contain some 130,000 distinct CDR3 sequences, roughly 32% of them seen just once; the ten biggest clones take up 45% to 55%. The sample was CD8+ T cells from cultured PBMCs, taken from culture after CMV antigen stimulation. These receptors originate from a human donor in good health (CMV status not recorded). Some clones in this sample may be carry-over from other donors' samples.

V usage is TRBV4-1 and J usage is TRBJ2-1, with D maybe TRBD1 (6 bases). The V end lost 2 bases, the J end lost 4 bases, and 15 bases lay between the germline ends. This CDR3 region has 16 residues. Germline CDR1 and CDR2: MGHRA and YSYEKL. The CDR3 bases are TGCGCCAGCAGCCAAACCGGGACACAAATATACAATGAGCAGTTCTTC. Its protein product is CASSQTGTQIYNEQFF.

The chain carries TRBV12-3 or TRBV12-4 and TRBJ1-5; D not certain. The CDR3 spans 13 residues. The V and J ends lost 3 bases and 5 bases respectively, with 8 bases between them. The CDR3: CASSLMGYQPQHF. DNA of the CDR3: TGTGCCAGCAGTTTGATGGGGTATCAGCCCCAGCATTTT.

This clonotype was seen a few times. The chain carries TRBV20-1 and TRBJ1-3, with D possibly being TRBD1 (5 bases). CDR1 is DFQATT, CDR2 SNEGSKA, per germline (reference sequence). The CDR3 covers 14 residues. V gave up 3 bases and J gave up 0 bases, with 9 bases separating them. Here the CDR3 DNA reads TGCAGTGCTAGGGATGACAGCTCTGGAAACACCATATATTTT. It encodes CSARDDSSGNTIYF.

This chain uses TRBV7-9 with TRBJ2-7; maybe TRBD1 (7 bases). Germline V gene lookup returns CDR1 SEHNR and CDR2 FQNEAQ (reference sequence). The CDR3 is made up of 11 amino acids. The DNA of the CDR3 is TGTGCTGCAGGGGGGCCCTACGAGCAGTACTTC. It translates to CAAGGPYEQYF.

This clonotype has just a few counts. V and J are TRBV7-6 and TRBJ2-5; D ambiguous. The CDR3 spans 13 residues. V was clipped by 5 bases and J by 5 bases, with 12 bases between them. CDR1 SGHVS and CDR2 FNYEAQ come from the germline V gene. In DNA form, the CDR3 reads TGTGCCAGCAGCCCAGGAGCTCGGGAGACCCAGTACTTC. Protein: CASSPGARETQYF.

This clonotype is a singleton in its sample. Just one base apart from a much larger clone, this may be a read error. The chain employs TRBV28 and TRBJ2-7, with TRBD2 identical over 7 bases. The CDR3 sequence is 15 residues long. The V gene's germline CDR1 is MDHEN and CDR2 SYDVKM. The CDR3 loop reads CGSSFGGGSSYEQYF. The CDR3, as DNA: TGTGGCAGCAGCTTTGGGGGGGGGAGCTCCTACGAGCAGTACTTC.

This clonotype has a handful of counts. The chain uses TRBV6-5 and TRBJ1-1; D possibly corresponds to TRBD1 (5 bases). Per germline, CDR1 MNHEY and CDR2 SVGAGI. CDR3 length equals 15 residues. V was cut by 0 bases and J by 1 base, with 9 bases left in between. CDR3 coding DNA: TGTGCCAGCAGTTACTCTGCGGGGGGGAACACTGAAGCTTTCTTT. Translating it yields CASSYSAGGNTEAFF.

This clonotype was seen a handful of times. The V gene is TRBV7-2, the J gene TRBJ2-7; 7 bases are a match to TRBD1. The CDR3 runs 13 residues. Losses at the gene ends were 5 bases for V and 2 bases for J; bases not matched to a gene: 3. The V gene's germline CDR1 is SGHTA and CDR2 FQGNSA. The CDR3 nucleotides read TGTGCCAGCAGCGCCGACAGGGCCTACGAGCAGTACTTC. It codes for CASSADRAYEQYF. The complete variable domain, with remaining parts taken from reference TRBV7-2 and TRBJ2-7, reads GAGVSQSPSNKVTEKGKDVELRCDPISGHTALYWYRQSLGQGLEFLIYFQGNSAPDKSGLPSDRFSAERTGGSVSTLTIQRTQQEDSAVYLCASSADRAYEQYFGPGTRLTVT.

The chain carries TRBV7-8 and TRBJ2-1; 7 bases fit TRBD1. The CDR3 runs to 14 residues. Germline loops: CDR1 SGHVS, CDR2 FQNEAQ. Trimming took 5 bases from V and 9 from J; bases not matched to a gene: 10. Here the CDR3 reads CASSQDQGVGEQFF. CDR3 sequence (DNA): TGTGCCAGCAGCCAAGACCAGGGGGTAGGTGAGCAGTTCTTC.

J is TRBJ2-6 and V is TRBV10-3; no firm D call. In germline, CDR1 is ENHRY, CDR2 SYGVKD. This CDR3 is 14 amino acids long. Trimming shortened V by 11 bases and J by 0 bases, and 11 bases separated the two germline ends. CDR3 in amino acids: CAARLASGANVLTF. In nucleotides, the CDR3 is TGTGCCGCCCGGTTGGCCTCTGGGGCCAACGTCCTGACTTTC.

This clonotype was detected only a few times. The genes are TRBV5-5 and TRBJ1-2; D unclear. The ends were cut back, 0 bases at V and 4 bases at J, with 7 bases in the middle. The V gene's germline CDR1 is SGHKS and CDR2 YYEKEE (reference sequence). The CDR3 extends over 13 amino acids. Here the CDR3 reads CASSLALSYGYTF. CDR3 coding DNA: TGTGCCAGCAGCTTGGCCTTGAGCTATGGCTACACCTTC.

This clonotype has only a few counts. The chain couples TRBV7-2 to TRBJ1-5, with 8 bases identical to TRBD1. J was trimmed by 4 bases and V by 6 bases; bases with no gene match: 11. This CDR3 has 16 amino acids. Germline V gene lookup returns CDR1 SGHTA and CDR2 FQGNSA. CDR3 bases: TGTGCCAGCAGGCTAAACACAGGGGGTGTAAATCAGCCCCAGCATTTT. Amino acids: CASRLNTGGVNQPQHF.

This clonotype appeared many times. This sequence joins TRBV12-3 or TRBV12-4 and TRBJ2-1; D might be TRBD1 or TRBD2, each matching 5 bases. The CDR3 length is 16 residues. V lost 5 bases and J 8 bases, leaving 22 bases between the germline ends. The CDR3 DNA reads TGTGCCAGCAGTCCTTTCCGGGACCCTGCCGTCCATGAGCAGTTCTTC. Protein sequence: CASSPFRDPAVHEQFF.

This chain uses TRBV6-2 or TRBV6-3 with TRBJ1-1; possible D gene TRBD1, 5 bases. This CDR3 is 17 amino acids long. Trimming shortened V by 2 bases and J by 1 base, and 17 bases separated the two germline ends. Germline CDR1 and CDR2: MNHEY and SVGEGT. This chain's CDR3 is CASSYRSFNTGNTEAFF. The DNA of the CDR3 is TGTGCCAGCAGTTACCGATCCTTTAACACAGGGAACACTGAAGCTTTCTTT.

The sample holds many counts of this clonotype. The gene calls are TRBV5-6 and TRBJ2-3; unclear D gene. The CDR3 has 14 residues. With 1 base removed from V and 3 bases from J, the gap between germline ends came to 9 bases. Germline V lookup: CDR1 SGHDT, CDR2 YYEEEE. Here the CDR3 reads CASSLLERTDTQYF. The CDR3 nucleotides are TGTGCCAGCAGCTTGTTAGAACGGACAGATACGCAGTATTTT.

The table lists this clonotype with a few counts. The gene calls are TRBV9 and TRBJ2-3; TRBD1 matches 7 bases. Germline loops: CDR1 SGDLS, CDR2 YYNGEE. V was pared by 3 bases and J by 1 base, with 5 bases of the junction left unmatched. The CDR3 extends over 15 amino acids. The CDR3 is CASSGTTGRTDTQYF. For the CDR3, the DNA is TGTGCCAGCAGCGGGACGACAGGGCGCACAGATACGCAGTATTTT.

The V call is TRBV12-3 or TRBV12-4, the J call TRBJ1-5, with 7 nucleotides matching TRBD1. V lost 4 bases to trimming and J lost 9 bases; unmatched junction nucleotides: 0. CDR3 length: 11 residues. CDR3 sequence: CASSSGGPQHF. The CDR3 bases are TGTGCCAGCAGTTCAGGGGGGCCCCAGCATTTT.

The chain recombines TRBV6-6 with TRBJ1-2; the D is unclear. Trimming removed 1 base from V and 5 bases from J, with 11 bases in between. Germline V gene sequence: CDR1 MNHNY, CDR2 SVGAGI (reference sequence). The CDR3 covers 14 residues. The CDR3 sequence: CASSYYSAEYGYTF. CDR3 DNA: TGTGCCAGCAGTTACTATTCGGCAGAATATGGCTACACCTTC.

This clonotype was picked up a small number of times. V gene TRBV12-3 or TRBV12-4 combines with J gene TRBJ2-3; D may correspond to TRBD1 or TRBD2 (5 bases each). V lost 4 bases, J lost 6 bases, and 8 bases lay in between. CDR3 length equals 12 residues. The CDR3 protein is CASSSGPDTQYF. As DNA, the CDR3 is TGTGCCAGCAGTTCGGGGCCTGATACGCAGTATTTT.

This clonotype was picked up a small number of times. The chain employs TRBV29-1 and TRBJ2-1; TRBD2 matches 11 bases. Trimming cost V 1 base and J 0 bases; bases outside gene matches: 2. The CDR3 covers 16 residues. The germline gives CDR1 SQVTM, CDR2 ANQGSEA. CDR3 loop: CSVEGLAGSSYNEQFF. Written as DNA, the CDR3 is TGCAGCGTTGAAGGACTAGCGGGGAGCTCCTACAATGAGCAGTTCTTC.

The V call is TRBV12-3 or TRBV12-4, the J call TRBJ1-2, with a weak D call TRBD1 (5 bases). The germline V and J ends were trimmed by 6 bases and 6 bases, with 14 bases remaining between them. This CDR3 spans 13 amino acids. The CDR3 protein is CASSKGSGDGYTF. CDR3 DNA sequence: TGTGCCAGCAGCAAGGGGTCGGGAGATGGCTACACCTTC.

The gene calls are TRBV5-6 and TRBJ2-1; D possibly matches TRBD1 or TRBD2 (6 bases each). Germline CDR1 reads SGHDT; CDR2 reads YYEEEE. Trimming cost V 4 bases and J 14 bases, with 19 bases left between them. The CDR3 totals 13 residues. CDR3 in amino acids: CASSVAPGGQEFF. CDR3 bases: TGTGCCAGCAGCGTGGCCCCCGGGGGCCAGGAGTTCTTC.

The sample holds many counts of this clonotype. The chain uses TRBV20-1 and TRBJ1-3; the D is unclear. Trimming removed 5 bases from V and 0 bases from J, with 11 bases in between. There are 14 residues in the CDR3. Germline V gene sequence: CDR1 DFQATT, CDR2 SNEGSKA (reference sequence). CDR3 protein: CSASSLSSGNTIYF. For the CDR3, the DNA is TGCAGTGCTTCCTCACTTAGCTCTGGAAACACCATATATTTT.

The chain joins TRBV6-1 to TRBJ2-1, with D possibly matching TRBD1 (6 bases). CDR1 MNHNS and CDR2 SASEGT come from the germline V gene. The V end lost 2 bases, the J end lost 6 bases, and 11 bases lay between the germline ends. The CDR3 is 14 amino acids. CDR3 bases: TGTGCCAGCAGTGAACCTTCAGGGGCCAATGAGCAGTTCTTC. It codes for CASSEPSGANEQFF.

A word on this clonotype: The germline gene is not matched at one end of the junction; a read error may be the cause. The chain combines TRBV6-2 or TRBV6-3 with TRBJ1-6; D is perhaps TRBD1 (6 bases). The CDR3 is 14 amino acids. CDR1 and CDR2 (germline): MNHEY, SVGEGT. CDR3 coding DNA: TGTGTCAGCAGCTCCGACAGGACGCTTTCACCCCTCCACTTT. Protein: CVSSSDRTLSPLHF.

V usage is TRBV12-3 or TRBV12-4 and J usage is TRBJ2-2, with TRBD1 matching over 9 bases. The J segment lost 1 base and the V segment lost 4 bases, leaving 13 bases of the junction unmatched. The CDR3 covers 19 residues. CDR3: CASSSTGGASSGNTGELFF. The CDR3 DNA reads TGTGCCAGCAGTTCCACAGGGGGCGCATCGTCAGGGAACACCGGGGAGCTGTTTTTT.

The sample holds one count of this clonotype. An end of the junction does not agree with germline; a read error may underlie this. V is TRBV6-1 and J is TRBJ2-7, with a weak D call TRBD2 (5 bases). Germline assignment: CDR1 MNHNS and CDR2 SASEGT. There are 12 residues in the CDR3. The DNA for the CDR3 is TGTGCCAGCAGTGGGGCTAGCTACGAGCTGTACTTC. Translated: CASSGASYELYF.

The gene calls are TRBV7-8 and TRBJ2-4, with D unclear. The V end lost 5 bases, the J end lost 0 bases, and 14 bases lay between the germline ends. The germline gives CDR1 SGHVS, CDR2 FQNEAQ. The CDR3 contains 16 residues. CDR3 nucleotide sequence: TGTGCCAGCAGCCCCGACTCAAGACCAGCCAAAAACATTCAGTACTTC. It specifies CASSPDSRPAKNIQYF.

The rearrangement links TRBV6-5 to TRBJ2-1; TRBD2 matches 8 bases. Germline trimming cut 0 bases from V and 4 bases from J; bases unmatched to any gene: 8. Germline CDR1 MNHEY, CDR2 SVGAGI. The CDR3 has 17 amino acids. The CDR3 protein is CASSYSGSGAPYNEQFF. Here the CDR3 DNA reads TGTGCCAGCAGTTACTCTGGTAGCGGGGCGCCTTACAATGAGCAGTTCTTC.

This clonotype has just a few counts. The genes are TRBV9 and TRBJ1-2; D remains unclear. Looked up from germline, CDR1 is SGDLS and CDR2 is YYNGEE. V lost 3 bases, J lost 7 bases, and 4 bases lay in between. The CDR3 runs 10 residues. CDR3 loop: CASSGPGYTF. The CDR3 DNA is TGTGCCAGCAGCGGACCTGGCTACACCTTC.